This T cell receptor beta chain was sequenced in a study of blood T cell repertoires in COVID-19. Overall study context: Both acute and convalescent COVID-19 samples were obtained from the United States, Italy and Spain.

All enrollees were about 18 to 100 years old and from about 25 US areas. Participants' reported clinical history set cohort assignment. The germline V gene encodes CDR1 LGHNT and CDR2 FRNRAP. The V gene end was trimmed by 5 bases and the J gene end by 2 bases; junction bases not matched to a gene: 4. This CDR3 contains 14 residues. The assay was immunoSEQ multiplex PCR, and TCRdb's table has in-frame clones only and misses some. The profile shows about 130,000 clones, 78% of them singletons. Material for sequencing was PBMCs or T cells enriched from blood (not recorded which). The chain employs TRBV12-5 and TRBJ2-3, with 7 bases lining up with TRBD1. The source of this sequence is a woman aged 45 to 65 who had recovered from COVID-19. For the CDR3, the DNA is TGTGCTAGTGGTAAGGGGGCAGACACAGATACGCAGTATTTT. It encodes CASGKGADTDTQYF.